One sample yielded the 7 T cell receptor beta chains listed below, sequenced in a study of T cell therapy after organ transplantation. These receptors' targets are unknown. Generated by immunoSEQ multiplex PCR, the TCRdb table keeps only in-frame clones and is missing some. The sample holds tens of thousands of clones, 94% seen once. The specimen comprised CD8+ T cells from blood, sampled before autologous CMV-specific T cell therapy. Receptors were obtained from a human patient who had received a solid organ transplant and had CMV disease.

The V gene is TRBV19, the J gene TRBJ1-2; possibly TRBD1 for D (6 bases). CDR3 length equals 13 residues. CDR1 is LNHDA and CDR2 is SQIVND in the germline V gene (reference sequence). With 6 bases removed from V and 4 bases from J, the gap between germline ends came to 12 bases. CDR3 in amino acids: CASSARGSYGYTF. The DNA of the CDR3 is TGTGCCAGTAGCGCCAGGGGTTCCTATGGCTACACCTTC. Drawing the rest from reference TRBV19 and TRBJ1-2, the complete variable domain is DGGITQSPKYLFRKEGQNVTLSCEQNLNHDAMYWYRQDPGQGLRLIYYSQIVNDFQKGDIAEGYSVSREKKESFPLTVTSAQKNPTAFYLCASSARGSYGYTFGSGTRLTVV.

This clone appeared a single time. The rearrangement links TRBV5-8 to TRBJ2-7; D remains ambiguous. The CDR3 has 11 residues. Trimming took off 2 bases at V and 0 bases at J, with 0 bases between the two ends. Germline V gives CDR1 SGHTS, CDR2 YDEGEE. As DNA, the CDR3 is TGTGCCAGCAGCTTCTCCTACGAGCAGTACTTC. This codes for CASSFSYEQYF. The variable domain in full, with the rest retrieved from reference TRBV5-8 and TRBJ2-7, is EAGVTQSPTHLIKTRGQQATLRCSPISGHTSVYWYQQALGLGLQFLLWYDEGEERNRGNFPPRFSGRQFPNYSSELNVNALELEDSALYLCASSFSYEQYFGPGTRLTVT.

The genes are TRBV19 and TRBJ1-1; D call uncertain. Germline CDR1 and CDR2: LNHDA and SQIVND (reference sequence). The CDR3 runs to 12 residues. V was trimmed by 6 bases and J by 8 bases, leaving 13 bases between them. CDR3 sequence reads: CASRGDEGEAFF. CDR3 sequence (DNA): TGTGCCAGTAGGGGCGACGAAGGGGAAGCTTTCTTT.

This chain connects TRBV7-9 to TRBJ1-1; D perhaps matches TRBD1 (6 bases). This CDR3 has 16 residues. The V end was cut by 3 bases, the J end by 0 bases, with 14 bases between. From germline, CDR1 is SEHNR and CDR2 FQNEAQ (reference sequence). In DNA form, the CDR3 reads TGTGCCAGCAGCTTCTGGGGGGGCGGCTTGAACACTGAAGCTTTCTTT. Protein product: CASSFWGGGLNTEAFF.

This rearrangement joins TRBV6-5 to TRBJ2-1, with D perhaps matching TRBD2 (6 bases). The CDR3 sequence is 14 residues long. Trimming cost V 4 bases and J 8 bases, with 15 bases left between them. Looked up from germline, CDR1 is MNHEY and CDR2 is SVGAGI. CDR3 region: CASSSAATGDEQFF. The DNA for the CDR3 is TGTGCCAGCAGTTCCGCGGCCACGGGGGATGAGCAGTTCTTC.

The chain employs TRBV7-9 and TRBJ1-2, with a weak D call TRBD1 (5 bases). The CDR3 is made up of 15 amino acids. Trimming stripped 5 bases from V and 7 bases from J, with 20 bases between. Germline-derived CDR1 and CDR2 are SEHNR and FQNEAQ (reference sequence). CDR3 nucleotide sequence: TGTGCCAGCAGCACGATACGGACACTACACCTTGGCTACACCTTC. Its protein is CASSTIRTLHLGYTF.

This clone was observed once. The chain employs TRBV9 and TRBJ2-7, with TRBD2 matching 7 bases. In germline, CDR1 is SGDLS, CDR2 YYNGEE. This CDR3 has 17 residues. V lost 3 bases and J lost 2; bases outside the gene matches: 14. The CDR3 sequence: CASSGLGERGTAYEQYF. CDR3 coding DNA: TGTGCCAGCAGCGGGCTGGGCGAGCGGGGCACCGCCTACGAGCAGTACTTC.